Shown below are 8 T cell receptor beta chains from a single sample sequenced in a study of blood T cell repertoires in COVID-19. The method was immunoSEQ multiplex PCR; TCRdb's version includes in-frame clones alone and lacks a portion of them. The repertoire holds approximately 170,000 clones, with roughly nine tenths as singletons. The specimen sequenced was peripheral blood. The receptors come from a woman aged 70-85 years with acute or convalescent COVID-19.

Note on this clone: No DNA is shown, since the ends of the CDR3 on it are uncertain; the CDR3 is the one TCRdb lists. The chain combines TRBV7-9 with TRBJ1-6; the table's D call TRBD1 went unverified against the DNA. Germline CDR1 reads SEHNR; CDR2 reads FQNEAQ (reference sequence). Ends included, the CDR3 has 14 residues. The CDR3 reads CASSFGQGNSPLHF.

The chain links TRBV2 to TRBJ1-6, with D perhaps TRBD1 (6 bases). Trimming removed 4 bases from V and 8 bases from J, with 12 bases in between. The CDR3 totals 14 residues. Germline CDR1 reads SNHLY; CDR2 reads FYNNEI. CDR3 region: CASSGQVFYSPLHF. CDR3 coding DNA: TGTGCCAGCAGTGGACAGGTTTTTTATTCACCCCTCCACTTT. The full variable domain, rest sourced from reference TRBV2 and TRBJ1-6, is EPEVTQTPSHQVTQMGQEVILRCVPISNHLYFYWYRQILGQKVEFLVSFYNNEISEKSEIFDDQFSVERPDGSNFTLKIRSTKLEDSAMYFCASSGQVFYSPLHFGNGTRLTVT.

On this clone itself: The same CDR3 can be traced to other DNA sequences in this sample. The rearrangement joins TRBV20-1 to TRBJ1-2; D is unresolved. The V and J ends lost 3 bases and 5 bases respectively, with 7 bases between them. This CDR3 region has 11 residues. Looked up from germline, CDR1 is DFQATT and CDR2 is SNEGSKA (reference sequence). CDR3 sequence reads: CSARSGYGYTF. As DNA, the CDR3 is TGCAGTGCTAGGAGTGGTTATGGCTACACCTTC.

The J gene is TRBJ1-6, the V gene TRBV7-2, with a weak D call TRBD1 (6 bases). Germline CDR1 and CDR2: SGHTA and FQGNSA. This CDR3 is built from 16 residues. The germline V and J ends were trimmed by 0 bases and 6 bases, with 12 bases remaining between them. CDR3 nucleotides: TGTGCCAGCAGCTTAGCCAGGGGAACGGGTAATTCACCCCTCCACTTT. Translation gives CASSLARGTGNSPLHF. Based on the CDR3 plus reference TRBV7-2 and TRBJ1-6, the full variable domain is GAGVSQSPSNKVTEKGKDVELRCDPISGHTALYWYRQSLGQGLEFLIYFQGNSAPDKSGLPSDRFSAERTGGSVSTLTIQRTQQEDSAVYLCASSLARGTGNSPLHFGNGTRLTVT.

The chain recombines TRBV7-7 with TRBJ2-5; D is undetermined. V gave up 2 bases and J gave up 5 bases, with 18 bases separating them. Looked up from germline, CDR1 is SSHAT and CDR2 is FNYEAQ (reference sequence). There are 16 residues in the CDR3. Written as DNA, the CDR3 is TGTGCCAGCAGCTTATCCCCCGGCGGATCCACGGAGACCCAGTACTTC. This gives the protein CASSLSPGGSTETQYF. The complete variable domain, with remaining parts taken from reference TRBV7-7 and TRBJ2-5, reads GAGVSQSPRYKVTKRGQDVTLRCDPISSHATLYWYQQALGQGPEFLTYFNYEAQPDKSGLPSDRFSAERPEGSISTLTIQRTEQRDSAMYRCASSLSPGGSTETQYFGPGTRLLVL.

The chain couples TRBV4-3 to TRBJ2-7, with D possibly TRBD2 on 5 matching bases. CDR1 and CDR2 (germline): LGHNA, YSLEER. Trimming took 0 bases from V and 6 from J, leaving 15 bases between them. CDR3 length: 15 residues. CDR3 nucleotide sequence: TGCGCCAGCAGCCAAGAAAGGGTAGGAGCGGTCGAGCAGTACTTC. Translation: CASSQERVGAVEQYF.

The CDR3 reads CASSYLRQGHEQYF. The CDR3 DNA follows: TGTGCCAGCAGTTATCTAAGACAGGGTCACGAGCAGTACTTC. V gene TRBV28 combines with J gene TRBJ2-7; 7 nucleotides match TRBD1. The germline gives CDR1 MDHEN, CDR2 SYDVKM. Losses at the gene ends were 4 bases for V and 5 bases for J; bases not matched to a gene: 8. This CDR3 comprises 14 residues.

The rearrangement links TRBV10-2 to TRBJ2-1; 8 bases are a match to TRBD2. J gave up 0 bases and V 2 bases, and 3 bases lay outside the gene matches. Germline values: CDR1 WSHSY, CDR2 SAAADI. CDR3 size: 16 residues. The CDR3 loop reads CASSETSGGSYNEQFF. DNA of the CDR3: TGCGCCAGCAGTGAGACTAGCGGAGGCTCCTACAATGAGCAGTTCTTC.